A single TCR beta chain is shown here with its context. Germline V lookup: CDR1 LNHDA, CDR2 SQIVND (reference sequence). The CDR3 loop spans 16 amino acids. J gave up 7 bases and V 3 bases, and 12 bases lay outside the gene matches. Only in-frame clones appear in the TCRdb table, and some are missing; sequencing was by immunoSEQ multiplex PCR. The sample yields over 35,000 clones, around 90% seen once. This entry is derived from a study of OX40 agonist ivuxolimab in advanced cancers. Sequenced here: CD4+ or CD8+ T cells sorted from blood, sampled in a trial of the OX40 agonist ivuxolimab. This TCR was sampled from an adult with an advanced solid tumor such as melanoma, head and neck, liver or kidney cancer. V usage is TRBV19 and J usage is TRBJ1-1; TRBD1 matches at 9 bases. In DNA, the CDR3 is TGTGCCAGTAGTATCCGCGAGACAGGGGGATATGATGAAGCTTTCTTT. Residues: CASSIRETGGYDEAFF.